The sequence of this T cell receptor beta chain was determined in a study of CD8+ T cells in alopecia areata. Broader study findings: The study also sequences resident alphabeta T cells of normal skin in scalp samples. It was lesional scalp, especially alopecia totalis/universalis, that showed higher clonality than normal scalp.

Treatment: oral pan-JAK inhibitor, 5-10 mg twice daily. Both peripheral blood and punch biopsies of lesional scalp skin were obtained from patients who had alopecia areata. Sorting of CD4+ and CD8+ T cells was performed on PBMCs. Sequencing used cDNA as its template, made by extracting RNA and reverse transcribing it. Sequencing was performed with immunoSEQ multiplex PCR; in TCRdb, only in-frame clones are kept and a portion is missing. Among approximately 200,000 clones listed, 45% to 65% were seen once. This clone was picked up a small number of times. Its target is unknown. The receptor comes from a human donor with alopecia areata. The sequences come from CD4+ T cells sorted from blood, collected at week 4, from a patient treated with tofacitinib.

The CDR3 sequence is CASSVGTSSYNEQFF. The CDR3 region has the DNA TGTGCCAGCAGCGTAGGGACTAGCTCCTACAATGAGCAGTTCTTC. The chain employs TRBV9 and TRBJ2-1; TRBD2 matches at 7 bases. The ends lost 0 bases at V and 0 bases at J; junction bases unmatched: 0. The length of the CDR3 is 15 residues. CDR1 is SGDLS and CDR2 is YYNGEE in the germline V gene.